Sequencing of this T cell receptor beta chain was carried out in a study of blood T cell repertoires in COVID-19. Study at large: Sites in the United States, Italy and Spain provided acute and convalescent COVID-19 samples. From T cells, B-cell-depleted T cells, or PBMCs came the material, which was cDNA or gDNA.

Authors' methods: Using reference gene primer amplification, nucleated cell counts were estimated. The protocol was immunoSEQ multiplex PCR, while the TCRdb copy is restricted to in-frame clones and leaves out a portion. Clone size and the V and J calls come from that table; the DNA yielded D and trimming. The profile covers approximately 150,000 clones, with roughly 80% appearing a single time and roughly 15% taken by the ten largest. The ends were cut back, 4 bases at V and 4 bases at J, with 15 bases in the middle. CDR1 is SGHRS and CDR2 is YFSETQ in the germline V gene. The CDR3 consists of 15 residues.

The sequence came from an elderly woman with acute or convalescent COVID-19. The sequenced sample consisted of peripheral blood. The chain has TRBV5-1 and TRBJ1-5, with D uncertain. CDR3 loop: CASSPTGPINQPQHF. CDR3 in DNA: TGCGCCAGCAGCCCGACGGGTCCCATTAATCAGCCCCAGCATTTT.